This passage covers 21 T cell receptor beta chains from one sample sequenced in a study of blood T cell repertoires in COVID-19. Profiling relied on immunoSEQ multiplex PCR, and the TCRdb table lists in-frame clones only, not all of them. The profile shows more than 95,000 clones, 83% of them singletons. Sequenced: peripheral blood. These TCRs come from an elderly man with active or convalescent COVID-19.

The chain employs TRBV6-5 and TRBJ2-1, with 11 bases that match TRBD2. Germline CDR1 reads MNHEY; CDR2 reads SVGAGI. CDR3 size: 16 residues. The J segment lost 7 bases and the V segment lost 4 bases, leaving 9 bases of the junction unmatched. CDR3 in DNA: TGTGCCAGCAGTTCCAATCGACTAGCGGGGAAGAATGAGCAGTTCTTC. Translation gives CASSSNRLAGKNEQFF.

This chain joins TRBV7-6 and TRBJ1-1, with D possibly TRBD1 on 6 matching bases. The ends were cut back, 6 bases at V and 1 base at J, with 9 bases in the middle. Germline V CDR1 and CDR2: SGHVS, FNYEAQ. This CDR3 region has 13 residues. As DNA, the CDR3 is TGTGCCAGCAGTTGGGGACAGAACACTGAAGCTTTCTTT. The encoded protein is CASSWGQNTEAFF.

This rearrangement joins TRBV7-2 to TRBJ1-5; D unclear. With 5 bases removed from V and 3 bases from J, the gap between germline ends came to 20 bases. The CDR3 has 17 residues. The germline CDR1 and CDR2 sequences are SGHTA and FQGNSA. The CDR3 spells CASSPSHDLGDNQPQHF. The CDR3 region has the DNA TGTGCCAGCAGCCCCAGCCACGATCTAGGAGACAATCAGCCCCAGCATTTT.

This clone was found a few times. The chain is built from TRBV19 and TRBJ2-7, with TRBD1 matching over 8 bases. The V segment lost 5 bases and the J segment 2 bases; nucleotides outside the gene matches: 5. The CDR3 is made up of 14 amino acids. From germline, CDR1 is LNHDA and CDR2 SQIVND (reference sequence). Here the CDR3 DNA reads TGTGCCAGTAGTGGGACAGGTAACCCCTACGAGCAGTACTTC. Amino acids: CASSGTGNPYEQYF.

The genes are TRBV6-2 or TRBV6-3 and TRBJ2-7; D remains unclear. The V end lost 0 bases, the J end lost 7 bases, and 13 bases lay between the germline ends. This CDR3 is built from 14 residues. Germline V CDR1 and CDR2: MNHEY, SVGEGT. The CDR3 nucleotides are TGTGCCAGCAGTTACTCGAGATTAGTCGGGGAGCAGTACTTC. It translates to CASSYSRLVGEQYF.

The chain recombines TRBV3-1 (or the pseudogene TRBV3-2) with TRBJ2-5, with D perhaps matching TRBD2 (5 bases). Germline V gene data show CDR1 as LGHDT and CDR2 as YNNKEL (reference sequence). Between the trimmed V and J ends, which lost 4 bases and 5 bases, there was a span of 17 bases. This CDR3 has 15 residues. The CDR3 spells CASSLGSSQRETQYF. The CDR3 bases are TGTGCCAGCAGCCTTGGAAGCTCGCAGCGGGAGACCCAGTACTTC.

The chain uses TRBV28 and TRBJ2-3; 8 bases line up with TRBD1. Germline V gene sequence: CDR1 MDHEN, CDR2 SYDVKM. V shed 6 bases and J 4 bases; nucleotides not matched to a gene: 9. The CDR3 is 15 residues long. In DNA, the CDR3 is TGTGCCAGCAGACGCGGGGACAGGACTTCAGATACGCAGTATTTT. This sequence encodes CASRRGDRTSDTQYF.

The V call is TRBV5-8, the J call TRBJ1-6, with 7 positions matching TRBD1. J lost 10 bases, V lost 3 bases, and 10 bases had no gene match. This CDR3 is 15 amino acids long. CDR1 is SGHTS, CDR2 YDEGEE, per germline. CDR3 DNA sequence: TGTGCCAGCAGCTATACAGGGGCTCCAACGTCACCCCTCCACTTT. Its protein product is CASSYTGAPTSPLHF.

The rearrangement joins TRBV7-9 to TRBJ1-3; a weak D match, TRBD1 (6 bases). Deletions cut 5 bases from V and 0 bases from J, with 8 bases between. The germline gives CDR1 SEHNR, CDR2 FQNEAQ (reference sequence). The CDR3 sequence is 14 residues long. DNA for the CDR3: TGTGCCAGCAGCGGACAGAGCTCTGGAAACACCATATATTTT. Residues: CASSGQSSGNTIYF.

Only one count was recorded for this clone. This chain joins TRBV5-4 and TRBJ2-6; unclear D gene. Trimming removed 4 bases from V and 0 bases from J, with 5 bases in between. The CDR3 is made up of 14 amino acids. CDR1 is SGHNT, CDR2 YYREEE, per germline (reference sequence). DNA of the CDR3: TGTGCCAGCAGCATTAGCTCTGGGGCCAACGTCCTGACTTTC. Translating gives CASSISSGANVLTF.

This chain connects TRBV3-1 (or the pseudogene TRBV3-2) to TRBJ1-6; D not resolved. Trimming removed 0 bases from V and 3 bases from J, with 6 bases in between. The CDR3 contains 15 residues. Germline assignment: CDR1 LGHDT and CDR2 YNNKEL (reference sequence). CDR3 sequence reads: CASSQDNSYNSPLHF. CDR3 DNA sequence: TGTGCCAGCAGCCAAGATAACAGCTATAATTCACCCCTCCACTTT.

The CDR3 loop reads CASSLGLAGGQETQYF. The CDR3, as DNA: TGCGCCAGCAGCTTGGGGCTAGCGGGGGGCCAAGAGACCCAGTACTTC. This rearrangement joins TRBV5-1 to TRBJ2-5; 11 bases align to TRBD2. Germline loops: CDR1 SGHRS, CDR2 YFSETQ. Losses at the gene ends were 0 bases for V and 1 base for J; bases not matched to a gene: 2. The CDR3 runs to 16 residues.

The rearrangement uses TRBV6-1 and TRBJ2-7; D remains ambiguous. The V end lost 3 bases, the J end lost 0 bases, and 9 bases lay between the germline ends. Germline CDR1 is MNHNS and CDR2 is SASEGT. The CDR3 loop spans 14 amino acids. The CDR3 bases are TGTGCCAGCAGTGATCAAACAAGCTCCTACGAGCAGTACTTC. Protein sequence: CASSDQTSSYEQYF.

The J gene is TRBJ2-7, the V gene TRBV21-1; the table names TRBD1, a call not compared with the DNA. TRBV21-1 is designated a pseudogene. The CDR3 is 14 residues long. DNA for the CDR3: TGTGCCAGCAGCCCTCGGGACAGTCTCTACGAGCAGTACTTC. Protein sequence: CASSPRDSLYEQYF.

The CDR3 spells CASSLVSGNNQPQHF. CDR3 nucleotide sequence: TGTGCCAGCAGCTTGGTATCCGGGAATAATCAGCCCCAGCATTTT. V is TRBV5-5 and J is TRBJ1-5, with D uncertain. The germline gives CDR1 SGHKS, CDR2 YYEKEE (reference sequence). The CDR3 spans 15 residues. Trimming pared 0 bases from V and 4 bases from J, leaving 11 bases between.

The CDR3 DNA follows: TGTGCCAGCAGATACAGGGTGAACACCGGGGAGCTGTTTTTT. Translated: CASRYRVNTGELFF. The chain links TRBV9 to TRBJ2-2, with D possibly matching TRBD1 (6 bases). Between the trimmed V and J ends, which lost 5 bases and 1 base, there was a span of 9 bases. Germline V gene data show CDR1 as SGDLS and CDR2 as YYNGEE. The CDR3 totals 14 residues.

The rearrangement links TRBV28 to TRBJ1-6; no clear D gene. CDR1 and CDR2 (germline): MDHEN, SYDVKM. This CDR3 is 12 amino acids long. Trimming removed 7 bases from V and 5 bases from J, with 6 bases in between. The CDR3 loop reads CASIDNNSPLHF. The CDR3 DNA is TGTGCCAGCATAGATAATAATTCACCCCTCCACTTT.

The chain has TRBV4-1 and TRBJ2-3; 7 bases line up with TRBD1. The J segment lost 6 bases and the V segment lost 0 bases, leaving 9 bases of the junction unmatched. The germline V gene encodes CDR1 MGHRA and CDR2 YSYEKL. The CDR3 covers 16 residues. This CDR3 reads CASSQDYRGVLDTQYF. CDR3 DNA sequence: TGCGCCAGCAGCCAAGATTACAGGGGCGTTTTGGATACGCAGTATTTT.

CDR3 amino acids: CASSEGGLNEKLFF. The CDR3 DNA follows: TGTGCCAGCAGTGAGGGTGGACTGAATGAAAAACTGTTTTTT. The gene calls are TRBV6-1 and TRBJ1-4; D is unresolved. Germline V gene sequence: CDR1 MNHNS, CDR2 SASEGT. Trimming left V 3 bases short and J 5 bases short, with 10 bases between. There are 14 residues in the CDR3.

This chain connects TRBV11-2 to TRBJ1-6; 7 nucleotides line up with TRBD1. The germline V gene encodes CDR1 SGHAT and CDR2 FQNNGV. The CDR3 totals 15 residues. J was trimmed by 4 bases and V by 5 bases; bases with no gene match: 5. In DNA form, the CDR3 reads TGTGCCAGCAGCGCCACAGGGGCTTATAATTCACCCCTCCACTTT. Protein product: CASSATGAYNSPLHF.

The rearrangement joins TRBV13 to TRBJ2-6, with 9 bases identical to TRBD2. The V gene's germline CDR1 is PRHDT and CDR2 FYEKMQ (reference sequence). The CDR3 length is 18 residues. V lost 3 bases, J lost 0 bases, and 6 bases stayed unmatched. The CDR3 here is CASSLTSGRISGANVLTF. In DNA, the CDR3 is TGTGCCAGCAGCTTGACTAGCGGACGTATCTCTGGGGCCAACGTCCTGACTTTC.